The text below deals with one T cell receptor beta chain. Its cognate antigen is unknown. The germline CDR1 and CDR2 sequences are LNHDA and SQIVND (reference sequence). Trimming stripped 9 bases from V and 0 bases from J, with 18 bases between. CDR3 length equals 16 residues. This record belongs to a study of cytomegalovirus exposure and HLA in healthy donors. Study at large: Inside one of the first data releases sat 75 million to 100 million unique TCRs taken from HLA-typed donors. Study results and limitations: The CMV antigen specificity of three CMV-associated chains was confirmed through in vitro analysis. Rare TCR sequences dominated, though some public TCRs recurred in many donors. The only immune exposure information that was available was CMV serostatus.

13 Jbeta primers and 60 Vbeta primers were used for the PCR. Libraries were prepared by immunoSEQ multiplex PCR; TCRdb keeps only in-frame clonotypes and omits some of them. The sample lists tens of thousands of clones; over 65% were seen once. This receptor was identified in a man aged 25-40 years in good health and CMV-seronegative. The chain joins TRBV19 to TRBJ1-3; D not resolved. Sequencing input: PBMCs. Here the CDR3 DNA reads TGTGCCAGCGCGAACCAAGCGGCATACTCTGGAAACACCATATATTTT. Its translation: CASANQAAYSGNTIYF.